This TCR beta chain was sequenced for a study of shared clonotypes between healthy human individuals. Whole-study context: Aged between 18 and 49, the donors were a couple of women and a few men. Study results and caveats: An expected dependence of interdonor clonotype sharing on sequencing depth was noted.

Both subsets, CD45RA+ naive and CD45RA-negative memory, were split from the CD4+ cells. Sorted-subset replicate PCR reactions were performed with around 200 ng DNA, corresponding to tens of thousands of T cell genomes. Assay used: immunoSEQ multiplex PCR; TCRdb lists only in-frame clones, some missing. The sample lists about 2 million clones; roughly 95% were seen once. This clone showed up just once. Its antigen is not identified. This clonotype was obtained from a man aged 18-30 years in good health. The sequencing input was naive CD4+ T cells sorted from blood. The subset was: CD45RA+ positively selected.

In DNA form, the CDR3 reads TGTGCCAGCAGTTCAGGGAATAACTATGGCTACACCTTC. Protein sequence: CASSSGNNYGYTF. This rearrangement joins TRBV6-5 to TRBJ1-2; weak D call: TRBD1 (5 bases). V was clipped by 4 bases and J by 1 base, with 7 bases between them. Germline V gene lookup returns CDR1 MNHEY and CDR2 SVGAGI. The CDR3 loop spans 13 amino acids.